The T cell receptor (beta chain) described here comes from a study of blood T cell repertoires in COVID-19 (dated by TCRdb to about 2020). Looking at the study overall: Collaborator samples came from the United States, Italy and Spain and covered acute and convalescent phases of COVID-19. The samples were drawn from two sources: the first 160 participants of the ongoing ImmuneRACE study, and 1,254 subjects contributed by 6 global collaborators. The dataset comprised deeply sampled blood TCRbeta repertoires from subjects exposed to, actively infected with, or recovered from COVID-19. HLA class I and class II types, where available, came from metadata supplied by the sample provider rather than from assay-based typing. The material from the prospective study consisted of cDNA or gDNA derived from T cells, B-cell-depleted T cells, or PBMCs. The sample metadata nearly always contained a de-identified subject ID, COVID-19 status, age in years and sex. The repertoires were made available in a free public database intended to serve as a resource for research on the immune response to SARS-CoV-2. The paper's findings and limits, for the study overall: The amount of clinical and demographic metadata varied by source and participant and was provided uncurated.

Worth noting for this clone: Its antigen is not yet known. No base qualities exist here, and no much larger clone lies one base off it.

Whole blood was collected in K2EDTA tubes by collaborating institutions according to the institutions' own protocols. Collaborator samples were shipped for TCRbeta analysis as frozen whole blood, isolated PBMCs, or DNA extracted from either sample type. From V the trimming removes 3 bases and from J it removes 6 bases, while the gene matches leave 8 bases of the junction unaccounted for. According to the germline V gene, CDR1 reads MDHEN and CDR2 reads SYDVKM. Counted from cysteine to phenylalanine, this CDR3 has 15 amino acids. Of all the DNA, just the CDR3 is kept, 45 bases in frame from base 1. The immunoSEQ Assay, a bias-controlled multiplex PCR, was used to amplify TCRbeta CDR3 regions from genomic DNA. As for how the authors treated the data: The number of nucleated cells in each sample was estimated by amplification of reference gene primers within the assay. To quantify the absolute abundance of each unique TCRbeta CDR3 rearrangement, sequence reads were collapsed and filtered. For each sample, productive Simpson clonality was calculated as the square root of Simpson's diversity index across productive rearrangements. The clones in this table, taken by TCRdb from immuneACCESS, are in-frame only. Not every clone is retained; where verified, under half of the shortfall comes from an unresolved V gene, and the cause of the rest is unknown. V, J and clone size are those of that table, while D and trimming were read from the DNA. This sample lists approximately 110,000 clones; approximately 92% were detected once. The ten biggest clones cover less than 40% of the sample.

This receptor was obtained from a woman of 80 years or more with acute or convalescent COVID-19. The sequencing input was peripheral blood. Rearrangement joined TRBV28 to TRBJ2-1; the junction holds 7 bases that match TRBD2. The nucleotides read TGTGCCAGCAGTTTGTCTGGACTAGGCCGCAATGAGCAGTTCTTC. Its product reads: CASSLSGLGRNEQFF.